Shown below are 18 T cell receptor beta chains from a single sample sequenced in a study of early T cells in non-severe SARS-CoV-2 infection. TCRdb re-called the 5' RACE reads with MiXCR, one entry per CDR3 protein. The data contain 75,000 to 90,000 distinct CDR3 sequences, 14% to 15% of them singletons. The sequencing input was whole blood. The source is an adult who was a healthcare worker with PCR-confirmed SARS-CoV-2 infection or an uninfected control (not recorded which).

Only a few counts were recorded for this clonotype. J is TRBJ2-7 and V is TRBV5-6, with 7 bases fitting TRBD1. V lost 3 bases to trimming and J lost 6 bases; unmatched junction nucleotides: 6. The germline gives CDR1 SGHDT, CDR2 YYEEEE. The CDR3 loop spans 13 amino acids. This CDR3 reads CASSYDRVGEQYF. CDR3 bases: TGTGCCAGCAGCTACGACAGGGTCGGCGAGCAGTACTTC.

V is TRBV5-1 and J is TRBJ2-1, with D perhaps being TRBD1 or TRBD2 (5 bases each). Per germline, CDR1 SGHRS and CDR2 YFSETQ. This CDR3 contains 13 residues. V was pared by 4 bases and J by 4 bases, with 9 bases between. CDR3 bases: TGCGCCAGCAGCCGGGACGGATACAATGAGCAGTTCTTC. Protein sequence: CASSRDGYNEQFF.

This sequence joins TRBV20-1 and TRBJ1-2, with 11 bases identical to TRBD1. The junction had 7 bases not matched to a gene; V was cut back by 7 bases and J by 6 bases. This CDR3 has 13 amino acids. Germline-derived CDR1 and CDR2 are DFQATT and SNEGSKA (reference sequence). The CDR3 is CSVHGQGADGYTF. Written as DNA, the CDR3 is TGCAGTGTTCATGGACAGGGGGCTGATGGCTACACCTTC.

This clonotype was found many times. V usage is TRBV20-1 and J usage is TRBJ2-7, with D unclear. Per germline, CDR1 DFQATT and CDR2 SNEGSKA (reference sequence). Between the trimmed V and J ends, which lost 0 bases and 7 bases, there was a span of 13 bases. This CDR3 is 13 amino acids long. The CDR3 DNA follows: TGCAGTGCTAGAGATCCCCCGTTAGGGGAGCAGTACTTC. It encodes CSARDPPLGEQYF.

The chain has TRBV3-1 and TRBJ2-1, with no clear D. The ends were cut back, 0 bases at V and 9 bases at J, with 9 bases in the middle. From germline, CDR1 is LGHDT and CDR2 YNNKEL (reference sequence). The CDR3 loop spans 13 amino acids. CDR3 sequence: CASSQDPRSEQFF. DNA for the CDR3: TGTGCCAGCAGCCAAGATCCCCGAAGTGAGCAGTTCTTC.

This clonotype was seen a handful of times. The chain combines TRBV27 with TRBJ1-4; 10 bases align to TRBD1. The CDR3 has 15 amino acids. Unmatched junction bases numbered 5, after V lost 5 bases and J lost 5 bases. Germline V gene lookup returns CDR1 MNHEY and CDR2 SMNVEV (reference sequence). CDR3 in DNA: TGTGCCAGCAGTCCACCGGGACAGGGGAATGAAAAACTGTTTTTT. Translated, it gives CASSPPGQGNEKLFF.

The chain carries TRBV27 and TRBJ2-4; 13 bases map to TRBD2. V lost 4 bases and J lost 7; bases outside the gene matches: 1. The CDR3 length is 14 residues. Germline lookup yields CDR1 MNHEY and CDR2 SMNVEV (reference sequence). The DNA of the CDR3 is TGTGCCAGCAGTTCGGGACTAGCGGGGAACATTCAGTACTTC. Translation: CASSSGLAGNIQYF.

This clonotype was seen many times. V and J are TRBV6-2 or TRBV6-3 and TRBJ2-3; 9 positions match TRBD2. CDR1 and CDR2 (germline): MNHEY, SVGEGT. The trim removed 0 bases at V and 1 base at J, leaving 2 bases unmatched. The CDR3 has 16 residues. CDR3 sequence (DNA): TGTGCCAGCAGTTACTCTAGCGGGAGACGCACAGATACGCAGTATTTT. Protein: CASSYSSGRRTDTQYF.

This sequence joins TRBV5-6 and TRBJ1-2, with 8 bases fitting TRBD1. This CDR3 is built from 15 residues. V lost 0 bases, J lost 4 bases, and 5 bases stayed unmatched. Germline CDR1 reads SGHDT; CDR2 reads YYEEEE. CDR3 in amino acids: CASSLAGTGLYGYTF. The CDR3 DNA reads as TGTGCCAGCAGCTTGGCTGGGACAGGCCTCTATGGCTACACCTTC.

This clonotype has just a few counts. CDR3 protein: CASSRRSTPSTDTQYF. The CDR3 nucleotides are TGTGCCAGCAGCCGACGCTCGACTCCTAGCACAGATACGCAGTATTTT. This chain uses TRBV5-4 with TRBJ2-3; D unclear. V dropped 4 bases and J dropped 0 bases, with 15 bases sitting between them. The CDR3 loop spans 16 amino acids. The germline V gene has CDR1 SGHNT and CDR2 YYREEE (reference sequence).

The chain employs TRBV9 and TRBJ2-7; D might be TRBD1 or TRBD2, each matching 5 bases. Germline loops: CDR1 SGDLS, CDR2 YYNGEE. Trimming stripped 3 bases from V and 3 bases from J, with 10 bases between. CDR3 length: 13 amino acids. As DNA, the CDR3 is TGTGCCAGCAGCGATGGGGGAAACTACGAGCAGTACTTC. Encoded protein: CASSDGGNYEQYF.

This clonotype was seen a few times. This chain connects TRBV5-1 to TRBJ2-7; 11 nucleotides align to TRBD2. Germline trimming cut 3 bases from V and 4 bases from J; bases unmatched to any gene: 6. The germline V gene has CDR1 SGHRS and CDR2 YFSETQ. This CDR3 is built from 15 residues. The CDR3 DNA reads TGCGCCAGCAGCTCTCTAGCGGGAGGTGCGTACGAGCAGTACTTC. Protein: CASSSLAGGAYEQYF.

In its sample, this clonotype was seen many times. The rearrangement uses TRBV2 and TRBJ2-1, with TRBD2 identical over 11 bases. Trimming took 6 bases from V and 8 from J; bases not matched to a gene: 9. This CDR3 is 15 amino acids long. The germline V gene has CDR1 SNHLY and CDR2 FYNNEI. The CDR3 region is CASSPLSGRADEQFF. The CDR3 DNA reads as TGTGCCAGCAGCCCCCTTAGCGGGAGGGCCGATGAGCAGTTCTTC.

The chain has TRBV28 and TRBJ2-1; D call uncertain. From germline, CDR1 is MDHEN and CDR2 SYDVKM. Trimming took 3 bases from V and 8 from J, leaving 5 bases between them. The CDR3 covers 11 residues. The CDR3 DNA sequence: TGTGCCAGCAGTTTTTTTGATGAGCAGTTCTTC. Encoded protein: CASSFFDEQFF.

In its sample, this clonotype was seen a few times. This chain uses TRBV21-1 with TRBJ2-1; whether TRBD2, the table's D call, matches the DNA was not checked. TRBV21-1 is annotated as a pseudogene. CDR3 size: 16 residues. CDR3 sequence: CASSSPTSGGYNEQFF. CDR3 nucleotides: TGTGCCAGCAGCAGTCCCACTAGCGGGGGCTACAATGAGCAGTTCTTC.

V gene TRBV11-2 combines with J gene TRBJ1-1; 12 nucleotides match TRBD1. This CDR3 is 15 amino acids long. Germline loops: CDR1 SGHAT, CDR2 FQNNGV. The V gene end was trimmed by 4 bases and the J gene end by 5 bases; junction bases not matched to a gene: 5. The CDR3 loop is CASSWGTGGLTEAFF. The CDR3 nucleotides read TGTGCCAGCAGCTGGGGGACAGGGGGCCTTACTGAAGCTTTCTTT.

This clonotype was found a few times. This chain connects TRBV6-2 or TRBV6-3 to TRBJ2-6; D possibly corresponds to TRBD1 (5 bases). Trimming stripped 8 bases from V and 0 bases from J, with 11 bases between. The germline V gene has CDR1 MNHEY and CDR2 SVGEGT. CDR3 length equals 15 residues. CDR3 coding DNA: TGTGCCAGCGCTTCAGACAGCTCTGGGGCCAACGTCCTGACTTTC. Its protein product is CASASDSSGANVLTF.

This clonotype was counted only a few times. The chain combines TRBV27 with TRBJ1-1; D is undetermined. The CDR3 sequence is 14 residues long. Trimming took 2 bases from V and 1 from J, leaving 8 bases between them. Germline V gene data show CDR1 as MNHEY and CDR2 as SMNVEV (reference sequence). The CDR3, as DNA: TGTGCCAGCAGTTTAAATTATCAGAACACTGAAGCTTTCTTT. It specifies CASSLNYQNTEAFF.